What follows describes a single T cell receptor (beta chain). In the original workflow: Researchers report that nucleated cell counts were estimated from reference gene primer amplification. Repertoires were generated with immunoSEQ multiplex PCR, while TCRdb's copy carries only in-frame clones and drops some. The V and J calls and the clone size are those of that table, but D and trimming were determined from the DNA. The sample shows about 42,000 clones, roughly 80% of them seen only once. The sample is drawn from a study of blood T cell repertoires in COVID-19. Trimming took 0 bases from V and 5 from J, leaving 13 bases between them. The CDR3 has 15 amino acids. The germline CDR1 and CDR2 sequences are SGHKS and YYEKEE (reference sequence).

The source is a woman between 65 and 79 years old with acute or convalescent COVID-19. Sample: peripheral blood. This sequence joins TRBV5-5 and TRBJ2-3; maybe TRBD2 (5 bases). CDR3 sequence: CASSLAAGWVDTQYF. CDR3 DNA: TGTGCCAGCAGCTTGGCCGCGGGCTGGGTAGATACGCAGTATTTT.